This T cell receptor beta chain was captured in a study of human T cells and chemical hapten exposure (dated by TCRdb to 2020 to 2022). Turning to the overall study: For sensitization, 2% DPC in acetone was applied to a roughly 2 cm by roughly 2 cm area of upper inner arm skin. Throughout the approximately 24-week study period, patients were also given weekly therapeutic DPC doses on the scalp. Patch testing was done on the upper back using Finn chambers containing 0.01% DPC, and results were scored after 6 days according to International Contact Dermatitis Research Group standards. Alopecia areata with under or over 50% scalp involvement, alopecia totalis and alopecia universalis were represented in the patient cohort, which was mostly female. The libraries were sequenced as a pool, and the TCR yield per sample differed mostly because of small variations in library volumes within the pool. The study tracked peripheral blood TCR repertoire changes in vivo during primary and secondary sensitization to the hapten diphenylcyclopropenone (DPC) in alopecia patients. Patient blood was sampled pre-sensitization (week 0) and at 2, 6 and about 24 weeks after DPC sensitization. For TCR sequencing, blood came from about 29 alopecia patients at anywhere from one to four time points (pre-sensitization, 2, 6 and 24 weeks).

V loses 0 bases, J loses 6 bases, and the germline ends lie 12 bases apart. The germline V gene provides CDR1 MRHNA and CDR2 SNTAGT. The CDR3 covers 15 residues, taking in both the cysteine and the phenylalanine. The entry retains the CDR3 DNA only, 45 bases that are in frame from base 1. Points the paper makes about the study in general: After repeated subsampling, the strength of the expansion versus patch-test correlation and the threshold at which it became significant changed. DPC sensitization did not change the number of TCRs with a frequency above 1 in 1000, and there was no evidence of changes in global repertoire structure. Expanded TCRs formed significantly more large CDR3 similarity clusters than pre-sensitization or healthy control sets, consistent with antigen-driven responses. All patients had alopecia, a presumed autoimmune disease, so their immune response might differ from that of healthy individuals. Patch test score was positively correlated with the number of PT1 expanded TCRs, with significance at thresholds 8, 16 and 32 but not at 4.

The library came from RACE. Reads for this sample came from a NextSeq 500. During library preparation, unique molecular identifiers were attached to individual cDNA molecules so that TCRs could be counted quantitatively and reproducibly. For every blood RNA sample, sequencing covered both the TCR alpha and TCR beta chains. In the authors' own workflow: The median number of TCRs per sample was roughly 98,000, ranging from about 20,000 to 690,600. The Decombinator software suite was used to annotate the V, J and CDR3 of the TCR reads. For the PS versus PT1 abundance plots, all samples were subsampled to the same number of TCRs (28,000). Expanded TCRs were defined as absent before sensitization and observed at least eight times at the 2-week time point. TCRdb reprocessing: public reads trimmed at Q25 with fastp, clones called with MiXCR, in-frame beta chains kept. Merged by CDR3 protein, the rows form single entries marked with the most common genes and DNA. For this entry, the V and J calls and clone size follow TCRdb and not the study's own pipeline. The sample table contains tens of thousands of distinct CDR3 sequences; only one count was recorded for about 10% of them. Of the sample, roughly 6% falls within the top ten clones.

In this sample, this clonotype turned up many times. The antigen it binds to is not known. No much larger clonotype is one base removed from it; base qualities were not supplied. The sample's time point label, in plain terms: pre-sensitization, week 0. What this sample's treatment or condition label stands for: therapeutic diphenylcyclopropenone sensitization with weekly scalp DPC. Blood at each patch-test visit was drawn before the patch test was applied. Patients were considered eligible if aged 18 to 70, diagnosed with alopecia and deemed suitable for DPC therapy, and patients were excluded if pregnant. Unfractionated whole blood was collected in Tempus Blood RNA tubes, and total RNA was extracted from that blood.

Sequencing was performed on whole blood, taken in connection with sensitization to the hapten diphenylcyclopropenone (DPC). The sequence joins TRBV6-4 to TRBJ2-1; TRBD2 could be the D gene, as 6 bases match. This sequence was found in a man aged 25 to 40 with alopecia areata. Some clones in this sample may be carry-over from other donors' samples. This receptor has the CDR3 CASSDSFGTPNEQFF. The nucleotide sequence is given as TGTGCCAGCAGTGACTCTTTCGGGACTCCCAATGAGCAGTTCTTC.